The 22 T cell receptor beta chains given below trace back to one sample, sequenced in a study of cytomegalovirus exposure and HLA in healthy donors. Vbeta (60) and Jbeta (13) primers were used in the PCR. Clones were read by immunoSEQ multiplex PCR, and TCRdb kept only the in-frame ones, dropping some. The data show tens of thousands of clones, about half seen once. The sample was PBMCs. The source is a woman aged 40 to 55 in good health and CMV-seropositive.

The genes are TRBV9 and TRBJ2-5; the match to TRBD2 covers 8 bases. V lost 3 bases and J lost 4; bases outside the gene matches: 5. Germline lookup yields CDR1 SGDLS and CDR2 YYNGEE. This CDR3 is built from 14 residues. CDR3 DNA: TGTGCCAGCAGCGCAGTAGCGGGGTTAGAGACCCAGTACTTC. As protein: CASSAVAGLETQYF.

The genes are TRBV29-1 and TRBJ2-7; 7 nucleotides agree with TRBD1. This CDR3 comprises 12 residues. Looked up from germline, CDR1 is SQVTM and CDR2 is ANQGSEA. The junction had 6 bases not matched to a gene; V was cut back by 7 bases and J by 3 bases. This chain's CDR3 is CSAGQTFYEQYF. CDR3 coding DNA: TGCAGCGCGGGACAGACCTTCTACGAGCAGTACTTC.

The chain employs TRBV29-1 and TRBJ1-1; D is possibly TRBD1 (6 bases). V was pared by 4 bases and J by 4 bases, with 13 bases between. Germline loops: CDR1 SQVTM, CDR2 ANQGSEA. This CDR3 is 13 amino acids long. The CDR3 bases are TGCAGCGTTGGGCAGGGAGGGGGCACTGAAGCTTTCTTT. It codes for CSVGQGGGTEAFF.

The rearrangement joins TRBV30 to TRBJ2-7, with TRBD1 as a possible D gene (6 bases). Trimming took off 0 bases at V and 4 bases at J, with 10 bases between the two ends. This CDR3 has 13 residues. Germline assignment: CDR1 GTSNPN and CDR2 SVGIG (reference sequence). CDR3 bases: TGTGCCTGGAGTGTAGGGGGTCCTTACGAGCAGTACTTC. Translating it yields CAWSVGGPYEQYF. The complete variable domain, with remaining parts taken from reference TRBV30 and TRBJ2-7, reads SQTIHQWPATLVQPVGSPLSLECTVEGTSNPNLYWYRQAAGRGLQLLFYSVGIGQISSEVPQNLSASRPQDRQFILSSKKLLLSDSGFYLCAWSVGGPYEQYFGPGTRLTVT.

This chain connects TRBV11-2 to TRBJ2-2; D ambiguous. With 0 bases removed from V and 3 bases from J, the gap between germline ends came to 8 bases. Germline V gene data show CDR1 as SGHAT and CDR2 as FQNNGV. This CDR3 contains 15 residues. Here the CDR3 DNA reads TGTGCCAGCAGCTTAGAACCAGGCCACACCGGGGAGCTGTTTTTT. Its translation is CASSLEPGHTGELFF.

This clone has a handful of counts. The chain links TRBV11-2 to TRBJ2-1; 9 bases align to TRBD2. CDR1 SGHAT and CDR2 FQNNGV come from the germline V gene. The trim removed 7 bases at V and 9 bases at J, leaving 16 bases unmatched. The CDR3 is 16 amino acids. The CDR3 protein is CASTLGTGLAGGEQFF. CDR3 nucleotides: TGTGCCAGCACATTGGGAACGGGACTAGCAGGAGGTGAGCAGTTCTTC.

This chain uses TRBV4-3 with TRBJ1-1; D unresolved. This CDR3 region has 15 residues. Germline loops: CDR1 LGHNA, CDR2 YSLEER. Trimming took off 0 bases at V and 4 bases at J, with 12 bases between the two ends. The CDR3 reads CASSQDVPRGTEAFF. The CDR3, as DNA: TGCGCCAGCAGCCAAGACGTACCCCGAGGCACTGAAGCTTTCTTT.

The chain joins TRBV5-4 to TRBJ2-7; no clear D. V was cut by 1 base and J by 0 bases, with 5 bases left in between. CDR1 SGHNT and CDR2 YYREEE come from the germline V gene (reference sequence). The CDR3 totals 13 residues. The CDR3 reads CASSLPLSYEQYF. CDR3 DNA sequence: TGTGCCAGCAGCTTGCCCCTCTCCTACGAGCAGTACTTC.

This clone was seen more than once but under ten times. V and J are TRBV29-1 and TRBJ2-7, with 8 nucleotides matching TRBD2. V gave up 5 bases and J gave up 5 bases; unmatched junction bases: 5. Germline V gives CDR1 SQVTM, CDR2 ANQGSEA. This CDR3 is 12 amino acids long. The DNA for the CDR3 is TGCAGCGTTCATAGCGGGAACGACGAGCAGTACTTC. Amino acids: CSVHSGNDEQYF.

The chain has TRBV5-1 and TRBJ2-5; a possible D gene is TRBD2 (5 bases). In germline, CDR1 is SGHRS, CDR2 YFSETQ. The CDR3 has 14 amino acids. Trimming shortened V by 4 bases and J by 2 bases, and 12 bases separated the two germline ends. The DNA for the CDR3 is TGCGCCAGCAGCAGCCACACGGGGCAAGAGACCCAGTACTTC. It yields the protein CASSSHTGQETQYF.

V gene TRBV15 combines with J gene TRBJ2-2; D remains unclear. This CDR3 region has 12 residues. The V gene lost 5 bases and the J gene lost 7 bases, with 8 bases spanning the gap. Per the germline V gene, CDR1 is LNHNV and CDR2 is YYDKDF (reference sequence). CDR3 region: CATSSEVGELFF. The DNA for the CDR3 is TGTGCCACCAGCTCAGAGGTCGGGGAGCTGTTTTTT.

The chain links TRBV2 to TRBJ2-3, with 9 bases matching TRBD1. The CDR3 is 17 residues long. V shed 9 bases, J shed 2 bases, and the junction held 15 bases outside the gene matches. CDR1 and CDR2 from the germline V gene are SNHLY and FYNNEI. The CDR3 reads CASTYLPGTGTTDTQYF. CDR3 DNA: TGTGCCAGTACTTATTTGCCCGGGACAGGGACCACAGATACGCAGTATTTT.

V usage is TRBV4-1 and J usage is TRBJ1-4; TRBD1 might be the D (5 bases). Between the trimmed V and J ends, which lost 3 bases and 0 bases, there was a span of 8 bases. The germline gives CDR1 MGHRA, CDR2 YSYEKL. The length of the CDR3 is 15 residues. The CDR3 is CASSHRQTTNEKLFF. As DNA, the CDR3 is TGCGCCAGCAGCCACCGACAGACAACTAATGAAAAACTGTTTTTT.

The J gene is TRBJ2-2, the V gene TRBV6-4, with a tentative D call TRBD1 (5 bases). V shed 6 bases and J shed 3 bases, with 11 bases lying between them. The CDR3 has 14 residues. Per germline, CDR1 MRHNA and CDR2 SNTAGT. This chain's CDR3 is CASRAIRDTGELFF. The CDR3 DNA reads as TGTGCCAGCAGAGCGATCAGGGACACCGGGGAGCTGTTTTTT.

The chain is built from TRBV6-5 and TRBJ1-1; 8 positions match TRBD1. Losses at the gene ends were 2 bases for V and 14 bases for J; bases not matched to a gene: 10. Germline CDR1 reads MNHEY; CDR2 reads SVGAGI. The CDR3 consists of 13 residues. The CDR3 spells CASSYLLRGPWFF. CDR3 in DNA: TGTGCCAGCAGTTACCTGCTCAGGGGGCCGTGGTTCTTT.

This rearrangement joins TRBV5-6 to TRBJ2-1, with D perhaps TRBD2 (5 bases). Germline values: CDR1 SGHDT, CDR2 YYEEEE. V dropped 0 bases and J dropped 6 bases, with 7 bases sitting between them. The CDR3 length is 13 residues. The chain's CDR3 is CASSLAGGNEQFF. As DNA, the CDR3 is TGTGCCAGCAGCTTGGCTGGAGGCAATGAGCAGTTCTTC.

The gene calls are TRBV11-2 and TRBJ2-1, with TRBD2 matching over 12 bases. This CDR3 comprises 16 residues. The trim removed 2 bases at V and 7 bases at J, leaving 6 bases unmatched. Germline CDR1 and CDR2: SGHAT and FQNNGV. The CDR3 reads CASSLTPTSGGNEQFF. The CDR3 region has the DNA TGTGCCAGCAGCTTAACCCCGACTAGCGGGGGAAATGAGCAGTTCTTC.

This clone came up a few times. The J gene is TRBJ2-3, the V gene TRBV7-8; 10 positions match TRBD1. The CDR3 contains 14 residues. Germline V gene sequence: CDR1 SGHVS, CDR2 FQNEAQ. With 5 bases clipped from V and 3 bases from J, the junction kept 2 bases outside the gene matches. The chain's CDR3 is CASSGTGVTDTQYF. The CDR3 DNA reads as TGTGCCAGCAGCGGGACAGGGGTGACAGATACGCAGTATTTT.

V usage is TRBV6-1 and J usage is TRBJ2-3; a possible D gene is TRBD2 (5 bases). The V end lost 4 bases, the J end lost 3 bases, and 11 bases lay between the germline ends. The CDR3 has 14 residues. The germline CDR1 and CDR2 sequences are MNHNS and SASEGT. The CDR3 is CASSVGLVTDTQYF. In DNA form, the CDR3 reads TGTGCCAGCAGTGTCGGACTCGTTACAGATACGCAGTATTTT.

This chain joins TRBV2 and TRBJ1-3; no clear D gene. The V and J ends lost 7 bases and 2 bases respectively, with 9 bases between them. CDR3 length: 13 amino acids. Germline-derived CDR1 and CDR2 are SNHLY and FYNNEI. This chain's CDR3 is CASTGGAGNTIYF. CDR3 nucleotides: TGTGCCAGCACGGGAGGAGCTGGAAACACCATATATTTT. The entire variable domain, with the rest obtained from reference TRBV2 and TRBJ1-3, is as follows: EPEVTQTPSHQVTQMGQEVILRCVPISNHLYFYWYRQILGQKVEFLVSFYNNEISEKSEIFDDQFSVERPDGSNFTLKIRSTKLEDSAMYFCASTGGAGNTIYFGEGSWLTVV.

The genes are TRBV4-2 and TRBJ2-2; 7 bases line up with TRBD1. This CDR3 is built from 16 residues. V was pared by 0 bases and J by 0 bases, with 1 base of the junction left unmatched. Germline CDR1 reads LGHNA; CDR2 reads YNFKEQ. This chain's CDR3 is CASSQDDRANTGELFF. The CDR3 nucleotides are TGTGCCAGCAGCCAAGATGACAGGGCGAACACCGGGGAGCTGTTTTTT.

The CDR3 sequence: CASSEKTGWGEKLFF. The DNA of the CDR3 is TGTGCCAGCAGTGAAAAGACAGGGTGGGGTGAAAAACTGTTTTTT. This chain connects TRBV25-1 to TRBJ1-4, with 7 bases lining up with TRBD1. V lost 2 bases and J lost 7; bases outside the gene matches: 7. The CDR3 consists of 15 residues. The germline CDR1 and CDR2 sequences are MGHDK and SYGVNS.